These 32 T cell receptor beta chains were all obtained from the same sample, sequenced in a study of T cell responses to AZD1222 COVID-19 vaccine. Sequenced by immunoSEQ multiplex PCR; TCRdb stores in-frame clones only, minus some. The sample holds some 150,000 clones, 88% seen once. The starting material was peripheral blood, obtained on day 0 of AZD1222 vaccination. The receptors come from an adult in good health.

The chain is built from TRBV4-1 and TRBJ2-7, with TRBD2 matching 11 bases. Looked up from germline, CDR1 is MGHRA and CDR2 is YSYEKL. The CDR3 sequence is 18 residues long. J was trimmed by 4 bases and V by 0 bases; bases with no gene match: 11. CDR3 amino acids: CASSQDASGGLPRYEQYF. CDR3 sequence (DNA): TGCGCCAGCAGCCAAGATGCTAGCGGGGGGCTTCCTAGGTACGAGCAGTACTTC.

CDR3 amino acids: CASSPPGAGTGANVLTF. In nucleotides, the CDR3 is TGTGCCAGCAGCCCCCCCGGAGCGGGGACTGGGGCCAACGTCCTGACTTTC. V usage is TRBV7-9 and J usage is TRBJ2-6; 7 bases map to TRBD2. Germline values: CDR1 SEHNR, CDR2 FQNEAQ (reference sequence). The V segment lost 5 bases and the J segment 2 bases; nucleotides outside the gene matches: 9. CDR3 length: 17 amino acids. Variable domain in full (rest from reference TRBV7-9 and TRBJ2-6): DTGVSQNPRHKITKRGQNVTFRCDPISEHNRLYWYRQTLGQGPEFLTYFQNEAQLEKSRLLSDRFSAERPKGSFSTLEIQRTEQGDSAMYLCASSPPGAGTGANVLTFGAGSRLTVL.

In this sample, this clone turned up a few times. V usage is TRBV7-6 and J usage is TRBJ2-1, with 12 bases matching TRBD2. The CDR3 length is 16 residues. Germline assignment: CDR1 SGHVS and CDR2 FNYEAQ. Trimming removed 5 bases from V and 4 bases from J; junction bases left unmatched: 6. In DNA, the CDR3 is TGTGCCAGCAGCCCTCTCGGGACTAGCGGGTACAATGAGCAGTTCTTC. Translation: CASSPLGTSGYNEQFF.

The chain recombines TRBV10-3 with TRBJ2-7; D is undetermined. This CDR3 is 13 amino acids long. Trimming pared 3 bases from V and 7 bases from J, leaving 13 bases between. Germline CDR1 ENHRY, CDR2 SYGVKD. The DNA for the CDR3 is TGTGCCATCAGTGACCCCACCCGCGAGGAGCAGTACTTC. The encoded protein is CAISDPTREEQYF.

V and J are TRBV19 and TRBJ2-5, with 8 bases matching TRBD2. The CDR3 is 16 amino acids. Germline-derived CDR1 and CDR2 are LNHDA and SQIVND (reference sequence). V trimming: 5 bases; J trimming: 5 bases; junction bases outside the gene matches: 13. Here the CDR3 DNA reads TGTGCCAGTAGTCTTCGGGGGGCGGGGGGCCCGGAGACCCAGTACTTC. It yields the protein CASSLRGAGGPETQYF.

The V call is TRBV10-2, the J call TRBJ2-3; no clear D gene. In germline, CDR1 is WSHSY, CDR2 SAAADI. Trimming shortened V by 5 bases and J by 7 bases, and 13 bases separated the two germline ends. The CDR3 is made up of 13 amino acids. The CDR3 DNA sequence: TGCGCCAGCAGTTCGTCGACCGAGAATACGCAGTATTTT. Encoded protein: CASSSSTENTQYF.

This clone was counted once. This chain uses TRBV29-1 with TRBJ2-7; D is unresolved. Per the germline V gene, CDR1 is SQVTM and CDR2 is ANQGSEA. V gave up 2 bases and J gave up 3 bases, with 5 bases separating them. The CDR3 has 11 amino acids. CDR3 sequence (DNA): TGCAGCGTTGAATTGGGCTACGAGCAGTACTTC. Translated, it gives CSVELGYEQYF.

This rearrangement joins TRBV4-3 to TRBJ1-1; 10 bases are a match to TRBD1. V trimming: 4 bases; J trimming: 8 bases; junction bases outside the gene matches: 4. Germline-derived CDR1 and CDR2 are LGHNA and YSLEER. CDR3 length: 13 residues. For the CDR3, the DNA is TGCGCCAGCAGCCCGACAGGGGGCAAAGAAGCTTTCTTT. Residues: CASSPTGGKEAFF.

This clone appeared many times. The V gene is TRBV27, the J gene TRBJ1-2; D unresolved. The CDR3 is 13 amino acids. The V end was cut by 2 bases, the J end by 2 bases, with 6 bases between. Per germline, CDR1 MNHEY and CDR2 SMNVEV (reference sequence). The CDR3, as DNA: TGTGCCAGCAGTTTAATGGCGAACTATGGCTACACCTTC. This sequence encodes CASSLMANYGYTF.

The chain combines TRBV29-1 with TRBJ2-7; 9 positions match TRBD1. Germline CDR1 SQVTM, CDR2 ANQGSEA. J was trimmed by 6 bases and V by 6 bases; bases with no gene match: 6. There are 12 residues in the CDR3. CDR3 bases: TGCAGCGTCCTGACAGGGGGTACCGAGCAGTACTTC. It translates to CSVLTGGTEQYF.

This clone came up once. The rearrangement joins TRBV19 to TRBJ1-6, with a tentative D call TRBD1 (5 bases). The germline CDR1 and CDR2 sequences are LNHDA and SQIVND (reference sequence). This CDR3 spans 15 amino acids. The germline V and J ends were trimmed by 7 bases and 7 bases, with 17 bases remaining between them. The chain's CDR3 is CASNSVGGLNSPLHF. The CDR3 bases are TGTGCCAGTAATTCGGTCGGGGGGTTGAATTCACCCCTCCACTTT. Supplemented by reference TRBV19 and TRBJ1-6, the full variable domain reads DGGITQSPKYLFRKEGQNVTLSCEQNLNHDAMYWYRQDPGQGLRLIYYSQIVNDFQKGDIAEGYSVSREKKESFPLTVTSAQKNPTAFYLCASNSVGGLNSPLHFGNGTRLTVT.

This clone occurred once. DNA of the CDR3: TGCGCCAGCAGCCCCCAGGATGGCCGGACAACCTACGAGCAGTACTTC. This gives the protein CASSPQDGRTTYEQYF. The chain couples TRBV5-1 to TRBJ2-7; D is perhaps TRBD1 (5 bases). From germline, CDR1 is SGHRS and CDR2 YFSETQ. With 4 bases removed from V and 2 bases from J, the gap between germline ends came to 19 bases. CDR3 length: 16 residues.

This chain connects TRBV12-3 or TRBV12-4 to TRBJ2-7, with D tentatively TRBD1 or TRBD2 (5 bases each). The ends were cut back, 2 bases at V and 6 bases at J, with 11 bases in the middle. The CDR3 sequence is 13 residues long. CDR3 region: CASSLRGEGEQYF. In nucleotides, the CDR3 is TGTGCCAGCAGTTTAAGGGGCGAGGGCGAGCAGTACTTC.

The chain links TRBV10-3 to TRBJ2-3; 8 bases are shared with TRBD1. Germline V CDR1 and CDR2: ENHRY, SYGVKD. The CDR3 loop spans 14 amino acids. V lost 3 bases, J lost 2 bases, and 1 base stayed unmatched. The CDR3 DNA follows: TGTGCCATCAGTGACAGGGGGCACACAGATACGCAGTATTTT. It codes for CAISDRGHTDTQYF.

The chain uses TRBV5-1 and TRBJ1-6, with D tentatively TRBD1 (5 bases). The CDR3 totals 15 residues. Trimming left V 0 bases short and J 10 bases short, with 14 bases between. Germline V gene sequence: CDR1 SGHRS, CDR2 YFSETQ. CDR3 coding DNA: TGCGCCAGCAGCTTGGCCCCAGGGTTAAAATCACCCCTCCACTTT. Encoded protein: CASSLAPGLKSPLHF.

The genes are TRBV18 and TRBJ1-2; 7 bases are a match to TRBD1. The length of the CDR3 is 15 residues. Germline V gives CDR1 KGHSH, CDR2 LQKENI. The V gene end was trimmed by 2 bases and the J gene end by 4 bases; junction bases not matched to a gene: 7. The CDR3 nucleotides read TGTGCCAGCTCACCAGGGGGACAGCTGTCCTATGGCTACACCTTC. Protein: CASSPGGQLSYGYTF.

The V call is TRBV15, the J call TRBJ2-7; D might be TRBD2 (5 bases). This CDR3 contains 16 residues. V dropped 0 bases and J dropped 0 bases, with 12 bases sitting between them. Germline lookup yields CDR1 LNHNV and CDR2 YYDKDF (reference sequence). The CDR3 protein is CATSRDGLYLSYEQYF. The CDR3 bases are TGTGCCACCAGCAGAGATGGACTTTATCTCTCCTACGAGCAGTACTTC.

The genes are TRBV7-2 and TRBJ2-7; 8 bases are a match to TRBD1. CDR3 length equals 16 residues. The ends lost 0 bases at V and 0 bases at J; junction bases unmatched: 4. Germline-derived CDR1 and CDR2 are SGHTA and FQGNSA. The CDR3 bases are TGTGCCAGCAGCTTAGCCGGGACAGGACTCTCCTACGAGCAGTACTTC. As protein: CASSLAGTGLSYEQYF. Full variable domain (missing parts from reference TRBV7-2 and TRBJ2-7): GAGVSQSPSNKVTEKGKDVELRCDPISGHTALYWYRQSLGQGLEFLIYFQGNSAPDKSGLPSDRFSAERTGGSVSTLTIQRTQQEDSAVYLCASSLAGTGLSYEQYFGPGTRLTVT.

J is TRBJ2-3 and V is TRBV6-6, with D perhaps matching TRBD2 (5 bases). V dropped 2 bases and J dropped 5 bases, with 14 bases sitting between them. Germline V gene data show CDR1 as MNHNY and CDR2 as SVGAGI (reference sequence). CDR3 length: 15 residues. The DNA of the CDR3 is TGTGCCAGCAGTTACAGGACTCCCGACGGAGATACGCAGTATTTT. It yields the protein CASSYRTPDGDTQYF.

This clone was detected a few times. The chain links TRBV7-3 to TRBJ2-1; D gene ambiguous. V lost 5 bases and J lost 7, with 12 bases in between. This CDR3 is built from 13 residues. Per germline, CDR1 SGHTA and CDR2 FQGTGA. The chain's CDR3 is CASSQRNSNEQFF. DNA of the CDR3: TGTGCCAGCAGCCAAAGGAACTCGAATGAGCAGTTCTTC.

This CDR3 reads CASSVDQYSYNEQFF. The CDR3 coding sequence is TGTGCCAGCTCCGTGGATCAATACTCCTACAATGAGCAGTTCTTC. The J gene is TRBJ2-1, the V gene TRBV6-5; D not certain. V shed 8 bases and J shed 0 bases, with 14 bases lying between them. This CDR3 has 15 amino acids. Germline V gene data show CDR1 as MNHEY and CDR2 as SVGAGI.

The chain employs TRBV15 and TRBJ2-7, with 8 bases that match TRBD1. The length of the CDR3 is 15 residues. CDR1 is LNHNV and CDR2 is YYDKDF in the germline V gene (reference sequence). Unmatched junction bases numbered 4, after V lost 0 bases and J lost 3 bases. The CDR3 is CATSRDNGQGYEQYF. The CDR3 nucleotides are TGTGCCACCAGCAGAGATAATGGACAGGGCTACGAGCAGTACTTC.

Written as DNA, the CDR3 is TGTGCCAGCAGTGACCGCGGGTTAGAAGCTTTCTTT. The encoded protein is CASSDRGLEAFF. The chain carries TRBV25-1 and TRBJ1-1; no definite D call. CDR1 is MGHDK and CDR2 is SYGVNS in the germline V gene. Trimming removed 3 bases from V and 8 bases from J, with 10 bases in between. The CDR3 sequence is 12 residues long.

V usage is TRBV6-7 and J usage is TRBJ1-1; no clear D. TRBV6-7 belongs to the ORF category, with a function that is uncertain. Trimming stripped 4 bases from V and 5 bases from J, with 20 bases between. The CDR3 extends over 16 amino acids. The CDR3, as DNA: TGTGCCAGCAGTTCCCCGTCGATCCGGGGTGGGACTGAAGCTTTCTTT. This gives the protein CASSSPSIRGGTEAFF.

This sequence joins TRBV5-4 and TRBJ2-2; weak D call: TRBD1 (5 bases). V lost 4 bases and J 5 bases, leaving 6 bases between the germline ends. Germline lookup yields CDR1 SGHNT and CDR2 YYREEE (reference sequence). The CDR3 spans 12 residues. In nucleotides, the CDR3 is TGTGCCAGCAGCCCAGGGACCGGGGAGCTGTTTTTT. Residues: CASSPGTGELFF. Based on the CDR3 plus reference TRBV5-4 and TRBJ2-2, the full variable domain is ETGVTQSPTHLIKTRGQQVTLRCSSQSGHNTVSWYQQALGQGPQFIFQYYREEENGRGNFPPRFSGLQFPNYSSELNVNALELDDSALYLCASSPGTGELFFGEGSRLTVL.

V usage is TRBV7-8 and J usage is TRBJ1-5, with 8 bases aligning to TRBD1. The length of the CDR3 is 16 residues. Germline CDR1 and CDR2: SGHVS and FQNEAQ. J lost 5 bases, V lost 5 bases, and 11 bases had no gene match. In DNA form, the CDR3 reads TGTGCCAGCAGCCATTGGCAGGACAGGGCGGATCAGCCCCAGCATTTT. It yields the protein CASSHWQDRADQPQHF.

This chain links TRBV6-2 or TRBV6-3 with TRBJ1-1; 7 bases line up with TRBD1. The CDR3 spans 13 residues. V was pared by 6 bases and J by 4 bases, with 5 bases of the junction left unmatched. Germline loops: CDR1 MNHEY, CDR2 SVGEGT. The DNA of the CDR3 is TGTGCCAGCAGCATAACAGGGGTCACTGAAGCTTTCTTT. Translation: CASSITGVTEAFF.

The V gene is TRBV3-1 (or the pseudogene TRBV3-2), the J gene TRBJ2-7, with TRBD2 matching 12 bases. The CDR3 is 14 residues long. V trimming: 4 bases; J trimming: 7 bases; junction bases outside the gene matches: 5. CDR1 is LGHDT, CDR2 YNNKEL, per germline (reference sequence). The CDR3 is CASSPSTSGGEQYF. CDR3 sequence (DNA): TGTGCCAGCAGCCCCTCGACTAGCGGGGGTGAGCAGTACTTC.

A few counts support this clone. The genes are TRBV6-5 and TRBJ1-6, with D tentatively TRBD1 (6 bases). Germline loops: CDR1 MNHEY, CDR2 SVGAGI. This CDR3 spans 15 amino acids. V lost 5 bases and J lost 8, with 16 bases in between. As DNA, the CDR3 is TGTGCCAGCAGTCCCAGACAGGACGGTTATTCACCCCTCCACTTT. Amino acid sequence: CASSPRQDGYSPLHF.

J is TRBJ1-1 and V is TRBV7-6; D perhaps matches TRBD1 (6 bases). Germline CDR1 reads SGHVS; CDR2 reads FNYEAQ. This CDR3 contains 15 residues. Trimming cost V 4 bases and J 1 base, with 13 bases left between them. The CDR3 bases are TGTGCCAGCAGCTCCCCCGGGACAAAGAACACTGAAGCTTTCTTT. It codes for CASSSPGTKNTEAFF.

This chain uses TRBV2 with TRBJ2-1; D may correspond to TRBD1 or TRBD2 (5 bases each). Trimming left V 2 bases short and J 8 bases short, with 19 bases between. CDR1 and CDR2 from the germline V gene are SNHLY and FYNNEI. The CDR3 extends over 16 amino acids. The CDR3 sequence is CASSEWGGLFRDEQFF. The CDR3 DNA is TGTGCCAGCAGTGAATGGGGCGGACTCTTCAGGGATGAGCAGTTCTTC. The variable domain in full, completed from reference TRBV2 and TRBJ2-1, reads EPEVTQTPSHQVTQMGQEVILRCVPISNHLYFYWYRQILGQKVEFLVSFYNNEISEKSEIFDDQFSVERPDGSNFTLKIRSTKLEDSAMYFCASSEWGGLFRDEQFFGPGTRLTVL.

This clone was recorded a few times. The chain joins TRBV27 to TRBJ1-4; 10 bases match TRBD1. Germline assignment: CDR1 MNHEY and CDR2 SMNVEV (reference sequence). V was pared by 7 bases and J by 11 bases, with 16 bases of the junction left unmatched. The CDR3 loop spans 16 amino acids. CDR3 residues: CASTYEPLGTGVKLFF. DNA of the CDR3: TGTGCCAGCACCTACGAACCCCTCGGGACAGGGGTTAAACTGTTTTTT.